This is a list of T cell receptor beta chains from one sample in a study of T cell changes during pregnancy in multiple sclerosis. The table came from immunoSEQ multiplex PCR; TCRdb's copy has only in-frame clones and leaves some out. The sample has about 120,000 clones, approximately 95% seen once. Specimen: peripheral blood, collected before pregnancy. These receptors came from a female donor with multiple sclerosis, enrolled in a pregnancy study. Each CDR3 is given with its conserved first and last residue. Each record gives: D gene, J gene, clone size, V gene, CDR3 DNA, CDR3 protein. D genes are given only for firm matches. For some rows the clone size is stated as once, few or many, or as a class when expanded; others skip it.

TRBD1 | TRBJ2-2 | - | TRBV9 | TGTGCCAGCAGCGAAGGACAGGGGGCGATTACCGGGGAGCTGTTTTTT | CASSEGQGAITGELFF
- | TRBJ2-3 | - | TRBV27 | TGTGCCAGCAGTCCCGATAGCGCAGATACGCAGTATTTT | CASSPDSADTQYF
TRBD2 | TRBJ2-1 | - | TRBV9 | TGTGCCAGCAGCGTAGCAGCGGGGGCAATAAATGAGCAGTTCTTC | CASSVAAGAINEQFF
- | TRBJ1-3 | - | TRBV14 | TGTGCCAGCAGCCAGTGGACAGCTGGAAACACCATATATTTT | CASSQWTAGNTIYF
- | TRBJ2-1 | - | TRBV28 | TGTGCCAGCAGTTCCCTGGCGGGCAGCTCCTACAATGAGCAGTTCTTC | CASSSLAGSSYNEQFF
TRBD1 | TRBJ1-1 | - | TRBV30 | TGTGCCTCCGCAGGGCCGGGACAGGCAGCGGCTGAAGCTTTCTTT | CASAGPGQAAAEAFF
- | TRBJ1-4 | - | TRBV7-9 | TGTGCCAGCAGCTTAAGGACTGACAATGAAAAACTGTTTTTT | CASSLRTDNEKLFF
- | TRBJ1-4 | once | TRBV7-9 | TGTGCCAGCAGCTTATCGGTCTATTCTGAAAAACTGTTTTTT | CASSLSVYSEKLFF
TRBD2 | TRBJ2-3 | - | TRBV6-1 | TGTGCCAGCAGTGAAGAGGTTAGCGGGCCTAGCACAGATACGCAGTATTTT | CASSEEVSGPSTDTQYF
- | TRBJ1-6 | - | TRBV5-1 | TGCGCCAGCAGAAGGTCAGGGGATAATTCACCCCTCCACTTT | CASRRSGDNSPLHF
TRBD1 | TRBJ1-4 | once | TRBV30 | TGTGCCTGGAGTGAACAGGGGGCGGCTGAAAAACTGTTTTTT | CAWSEQGAAEKLFF
- | TRBJ1-3 | - | TRBV7-2 | TGTGCCAGCAGCTACAGAACCTCTGGAAACACCATATATTTT | CASSYRTSGNTIYF
- | TRBJ1-3 | - | TRBV2 | TGTGCCAGCAGTGTCTTGACGCGGTCTGGAAACACCATATATTTT | CASSVLTRSGNTIYF
TRBD2 | TRBJ2-1 | - | TRBV30 | TGTGCCTGGAGTTACATGGTCGGGCTAGCGGGAGGGCCACTGTTCTTC | CAWSYMVGLAGGPLFF
TRBD1 | TRBJ2-3 | - | TRBV7-9 | TGTGCCAGCAGCCCCCACGGGACAGGGGACACAGATACGCAGTATTTT | CASSPHGTGDTDTQYF
- | TRBJ1-1 | - | TRBV5-1 | TGCGCCAGCAGCTTGAGCGGCGGGGGCACTGAAGCTTTCTTT | CASSLSGGGTEAFF
TRBD1 | TRBJ2-7 | - | TRBV11-2 | TGTGCCAGCCGACGGACAGGGAGGCACGAGCAGTACTTC | CASRRTGRHEQYF
- | TRBJ2-3 | - | TRBV5-5 | TGTGCCAGCAGCTGGGGGGGGGCGGTTTTGAGAAGCACAGATACGCAGTATTTT | CASSWGGAVLRSTDTQYF
- | TRBJ1-6 | once | TRBV15 | TGTGCCACCAGCAGAGTAACCTTACAGGGCGTACTCCACTTT | CATSRVTLQGVLHF
- | TRBJ1-1 | - | TRBV19 | TGTGCCAGTCAGTCTTGGACAGCGAACACTGAAGCTTTCTTT | CASQSWTANTEAFF
- | TRBJ1-5 | many | TRBV7-8 | TGTGCCAGCAGCCCATGGACAGTTACTAGCAATCAGCCCCAGCATTTT | CASSPWTVTSNQPQHF
- | TRBJ2-7 | - | TRBV12-1 | TGTGCCAGCAGCTTATTCACGGGTCCGACTTCCTACGAGCAGTACTTC | CASSLFTGPTSYEQYF
- | TRBJ1-2 | few | TRBV2 | TGTGCCAGCAGTCACGTTCAGGAAGACTATGGCTACACCTTC | CASSHVQEDYGYTF
- | TRBJ1-2 | - | TRBV7-2 | TGTGCCAGCAGCTTTAGATCGGGGGACGGCTACACCTTC | CASSFRSGDGYTF
TRBD2 | TRBJ2-2 | - | TRBV18 | TGTGCCAGCTCACAGTTAGCGGGAGATACCGGGGAGCTGTTTTTT | CASSQLAGDTGELFF
TRBD2 | TRBJ2-3 | - | TRBV5-4 | TGTGCCAGCAGCCTCGCCGGGGGGGGCACAGATACGCAGTATTTT | CASSLAGGGTDTQYF
TRBD1 | TRBJ2-7 | - | TRBV19 | TGTGCCACCAGGGGGACATTTCCCTACGAGCAGTACTTC | CATRGTFPYEQYF
- | TRBJ1-2 | - | TRBV30 | TGTGCCTGGAGTAGAGACATCCTGTGGACCTTC | CAWSRDILWTF